Sequencing of this T cell receptor (beta chain) was carried out in a study of shared clonotypes between healthy human individuals. Findings and limits, study-wide: Compared with memory subsets, naive subsets generally had larger estimated richness.

Concerning this clone: Its antigen is not known. Different DNA sequences within this sample yield the same CDR3.

Several immunoSEQ 96-well plates shared each subset's DNA, each plate a replicate. Assay used: immunoSEQ multiplex PCR; TCRdb lists only in-frame clones, some missing. There are about 2.1 million clones in the sample; just over 90% occur only once, and about 1.6% lies in the top ten. Trimming stripped 3 bases from V and 0 bases from J, with 8 bases between. Germline V CDR1 and CDR2: LGHNA, YSLEER. This CDR3 region has 14 residues. The naive CD8 population came from CD45RO-negative cells selected for CCR7, without terminally differentiated effector memory CD45RA+ cells. The receptor's source is a man between 18 and 29 years old in good health. Some clones in this sample may be carry-over from other donors' samples. V is TRBV4-3 and J is TRBJ1-1, with unresolved D. Sequences were obtained from naive CD8+ T cells from PBMCs. The CDR3 sequence is CASSQGAVNTEAFF. The CDR3 bases are TGCGCCAGCAGCCAGGGAGCCGTGAACACTGAAGCTTTCTTT.